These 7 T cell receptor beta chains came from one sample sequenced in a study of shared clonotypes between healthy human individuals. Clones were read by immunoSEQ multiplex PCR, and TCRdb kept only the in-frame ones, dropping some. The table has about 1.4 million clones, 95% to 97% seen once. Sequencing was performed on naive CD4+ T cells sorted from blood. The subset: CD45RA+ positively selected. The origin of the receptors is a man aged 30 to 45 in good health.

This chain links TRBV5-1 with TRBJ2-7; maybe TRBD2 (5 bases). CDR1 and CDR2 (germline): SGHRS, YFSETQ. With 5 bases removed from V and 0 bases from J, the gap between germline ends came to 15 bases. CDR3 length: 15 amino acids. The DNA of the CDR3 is TGCGCCAGCAGTTCGGAGGTGGATTCCTCCTACGAGCAGTACTTC. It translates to CASSSEVDSSYEQYF.

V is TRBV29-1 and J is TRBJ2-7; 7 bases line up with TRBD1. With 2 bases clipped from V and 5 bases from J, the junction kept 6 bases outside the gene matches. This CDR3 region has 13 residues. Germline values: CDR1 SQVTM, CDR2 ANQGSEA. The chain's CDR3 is CSVEKTGSDEQYF. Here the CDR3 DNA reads TGCAGCGTTGAAAAGACAGGGTCTGACGAGCAGTACTTC.

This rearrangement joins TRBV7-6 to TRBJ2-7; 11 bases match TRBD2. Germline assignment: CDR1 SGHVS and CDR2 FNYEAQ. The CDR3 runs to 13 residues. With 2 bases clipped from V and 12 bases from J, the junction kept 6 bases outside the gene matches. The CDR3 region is CASSLRLAGSLYF. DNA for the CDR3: TGTGCCAGCAGCTTACGACTAGCGGGGAGCTTGTACTTC.

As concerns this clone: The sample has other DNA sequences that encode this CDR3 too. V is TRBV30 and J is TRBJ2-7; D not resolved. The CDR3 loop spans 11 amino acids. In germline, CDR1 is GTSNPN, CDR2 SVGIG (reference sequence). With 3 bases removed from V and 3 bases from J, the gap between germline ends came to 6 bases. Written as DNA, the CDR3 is TGTGCCTGGAGCCACCTCTACGAGCAGTACTTC. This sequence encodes CAWSHLYEQYF.

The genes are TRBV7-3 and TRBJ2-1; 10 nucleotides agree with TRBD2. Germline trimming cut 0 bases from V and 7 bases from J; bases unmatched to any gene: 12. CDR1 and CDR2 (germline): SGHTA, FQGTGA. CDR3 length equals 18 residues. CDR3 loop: CASSLTGRPSGSSNEQFF. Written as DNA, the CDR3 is TGTGCCAGCAGCTTAACGGGTAGGCCTAGCGGGAGTTCGAATGAGCAGTTCTTC. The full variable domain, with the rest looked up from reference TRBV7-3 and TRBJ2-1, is GAGVSQTPSNKVTEKGKYVELRCDPISGHTALYWYRQSLGQGPEFLIYFQGTGAADDSGLPNDRFFAVRPEGSVSTLKIQRTERGDSAVYLCASSLTGRPSGSSNEQFFGPGTRLTVL.

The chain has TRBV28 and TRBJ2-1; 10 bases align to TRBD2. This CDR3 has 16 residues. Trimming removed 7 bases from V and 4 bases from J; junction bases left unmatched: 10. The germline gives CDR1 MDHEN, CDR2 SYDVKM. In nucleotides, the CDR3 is TGTGCCAGCAACACAATAGGACTAGCGGCTTACAATGAGCAGTTCTTC. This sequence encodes CASNTIGLAAYNEQFF.

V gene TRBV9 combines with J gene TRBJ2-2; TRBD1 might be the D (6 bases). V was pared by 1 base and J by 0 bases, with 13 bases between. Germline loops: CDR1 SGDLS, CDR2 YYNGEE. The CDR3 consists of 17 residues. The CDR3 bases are TGTGCCAGCAGCGTAACAGGGTACCCAGCGAACACCGGGGAGCTGTTTTTT. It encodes CASSVTGYPANTGELFF. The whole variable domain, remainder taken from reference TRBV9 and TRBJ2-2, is DSGVTQTPKHLITATGQRVTLRCSPRSGDLSVYWYQQSLDQGLQFLIQYYNGEERAKGNILERFSAQQFPDLHSELNLSSLELGDSALYFCASSVTGYPANTGELFFGEGSRLTVL.